The 22 T cell receptor beta chains reported below all come from one sample, sequenced in a study of blood T cell repertoires in COVID-19. Measured with immunoSEQ multiplex PCR; TCRdb has only the in-frame clones, and not every one. The repertoire consists of hundreds of thousands of clones, with more than 75% occurring once and the leading ten covering about 2.4%. Sequencing input: PBMCs or T cells enriched from blood (not recorded which). Source of these receptors: a man in his 60s who had recovered from COVID-19.

This chain connects TRBV5-1 to TRBJ1-5, with TRBD1 matching 9 bases. Losses at the gene ends were 4 bases for V and 2 bases for J; bases not matched to a gene: 4. The CDR3 has 15 amino acids. The germline gives CDR1 SGHRS, CDR2 YFSETQ. In DNA, the CDR3 is TGCGCCAGCAGCGTAACAGGGGGCGGCAATCAGCCCCAGCATTTT. It translates to CASSVTGGGNQPQHF.

As concerns this clone: This CDR3 is also generated by other DNA sequences in the sample. The rearrangement links TRBV12-3 or TRBV12-4 to TRBJ2-2; 8 positions agree with TRBD2. With V trimmed by 6 bases and J by 5 bases, 2 bases remained unmatched. The length of the CDR3 is 13 residues. The DNA for the CDR3 is TGTGCCAGCAGGGGGACTAGTACCGGGGAGCTGTTTTTT. As protein: CASRGTSTGELFF.

V is TRBV4-3 and J is TRBJ2-1, with TRBD1 matching 8 bases. There are 14 residues in the CDR3. The V gene end was trimmed by 4 bases and the J gene end by 8 bases; junction bases not matched to a gene: 7. The germline gives CDR1 LGHNA, CDR2 YSLEER. The CDR3 coding sequence is TGCGCCAGCAGCCGGACAGGGAGCGCCGATGAGCAGTTCTTC. It is translated as CASSRTGSADEQFF.

J is TRBJ1-5 and V is TRBV2, with D possibly TRBD1 on 5 matching bases. Germline V gene data show CDR1 as SNHLY and CDR2 as FYNNEI. The CDR3 sequence is 16 residues long. Trimming removed 7 bases at V and 0 bases at J, with 16 bases between. CDR3 residues: CASKLGGTYSNQPQHF. The DNA for the CDR3 is TGTGCCAGCAAGCTGGGGGGGACTTATAGCAATCAGCCCCAGCATTTT.

A single count supports this clone. An end of the junction differs from the germline gene, which may be a read error. V gene TRBV18 combines with J gene TRBJ2-4; 7 bases match TRBD2. The germline gives CDR1 KGHSH, CDR2 LQKENI. The CDR3 runs 16 residues. The CDR3 DNA follows: TGTGCCAGCTCCCCACCCGAACTAGCGGCCAAAAACATTCAGTACTTC. Protein: CASSPPELAAKNIQYF.

V usage is TRBV11-1 and J usage is TRBJ2-3; 9 nucleotides line up with TRBD2. The CDR3 is 16 amino acids. The germline V gene encodes CDR1 SGHAT and CDR2 FQDESV (reference sequence). The ends lost 6 bases at V and 4 bases at J; junction bases unmatched: 11. In DNA, the CDR3 is TGTGCCAGCAGAAACCGCGGGGGGGCCTCTTCAGATACGCAGTATTTT. Amino acid sequence: CASRNRGGASSDTQYF. Together with reference TRBV11-1 and TRBJ2-3, the CDR3 gives the full variable domain: EAEVAQSPRYKITEKSQAVAFWCDPISGHATLYWYRQILGQGPELLVQFQDESVVDDSQLPKDRFSAERLKGVDSTLKIQPAELGDSAMYLCASRNRGGASSDTQYFGPGTRLTVL.

This clone showed up just once. The junction does not match germline at one end; this may be a read error. The V and J genes are TRBV5-1 and TRBJ1-4; D call uncertain. The CDR3 spans 14 residues. Germline assignment: CDR1 SGHRS and CDR2 YFSETQ. In DNA, the CDR3 is TGCGTCAGCAGCGAGGGATTGGTACTTGAAAAACTGTTTTTT. Protein: CVSSEGLVLEKLFF.

V gene TRBV11-3 combines with J gene TRBJ1-1, with 8 bases matching TRBD1. The germline V gene has CDR1 SGHNT and CDR2 YENEEA. V lost 7 bases to trimming and J lost 0 bases; unmatched junction nucleotides: 13. The CDR3 contains 17 residues. CDR3 in DNA: TGTGCCAGCATCCAACAGGGGGAGGGACACATGAACACTGAAGCTTTCTTT. Its translation is CASIQQGEGHMNTEAFF.

V is TRBV7-2 and J is TRBJ2-4, with 7 bases that match TRBD1. The CDR3 extends over 15 amino acids. J lost 8 bases, V lost 5 bases, and 12 bases had no gene match. Germline assignment: CDR1 SGHTA and CDR2 FQGNSA. The CDR3 region is CASSPSTGKGYIQYF. DNA of the CDR3: TGTGCCAGCAGCCCTTCGACAGGGAAGGGGTACATTCAGTACTTC.

The chain joins TRBV6-4 to TRBJ2-5; TRBD2 agrees at 9 bases. CDR3 length: 12 residues. J lost 14 bases, V lost 0 bases, and 4 bases had no gene match. Germline V gene sequence: CDR1 MRHNA, CDR2 SNTAGT. CDR3 bases: TGTGCCAGCAGTGACTCCCGGGGACTAGCTTACTTC. This encodes CASSDSRGLAYF.

The V and J genes are TRBV27 and TRBJ2-1; tentative D call: TRBD2 (6 bases). Deletions cut 1 base from V and 3 bases from J, with 7 bases between. From germline, CDR1 is MNHEY and CDR2 SMNVEV (reference sequence). The CDR3 consists of 14 residues. CDR3 DNA: TGTGCCAGCAGTTTATGGCGGGGCTACAATGAGCAGTTCTTC. It yields the protein CASSLWRGYNEQFF.

This chain links TRBV28 with TRBJ2-3; 10 bases line up with TRBD2. The germline V gene encodes CDR1 MDHEN and CDR2 SYDVKM. The CDR3 is 13 amino acids. The ends lost 10 bases at V and 3 bases at J; junction bases unmatched: 4. In DNA, the CDR3 is TGTGCCACAGCTAGCGGGAGTACAGATACGCAGTATTTT. It translates to CATASGSTDTQYF.

This clone was observed once. V is TRBV11-2 and J is TRBJ1-1; TRBD1 matches at 10 bases. The CDR3 has 14 residues. The trim removed 5 bases at V and 9 bases at J, leaving 9 bases unmatched. From germline, CDR1 is SGHAT and CDR2 FQNNGV. Here the CDR3 reads CASSARDRGPKAFF. The CDR3 DNA reads TGTGCCAGCAGCGCCCGGGACAGGGGCCCAAAAGCTTTCTTT.

As DNA, the CDR3 is TGCGCCAGCAGCTTGTGGGGAGAGTTGAACACTGAAGCTTTCTTT. Protein: CASSLWGELNTEAFF. V is TRBV5-1 and J is TRBJ1-1; D is unresolved. The CDR3 is 15 amino acids. V was shortened by 1 base and J by 0 bases, with 10 bases between the two germline ends. CDR1 and CDR2 (germline): SGHRS, YFSETQ.

The chain uses TRBV25-1 and TRBJ2-1, with 14 bases fitting TRBD2. After removal of 7 bases from V and 9 bases from J, the junction contained 8 bases not matched to a gene. CDR1 MGHDK and CDR2 SYGVNS come from the germline V gene. This CDR3 is 15 amino acids long. CDR3 sequence: CASTAGTSGSVEQFF. The CDR3 nucleotides read TGTGCCAGCACCGCCGGGACTAGCGGGAGTGTTGAGCAGTTCTTC.

The chain has TRBV7-3 and TRBJ2-7; 10 bases match TRBD2. V trimming: 4 bases; J trimming: 0 bases; junction bases outside the gene matches: 9. This CDR3 is built from 17 residues. Germline lookup yields CDR1 SGHTA and CDR2 FQGTGA. DNA of the CDR3: TGTGCCAGCAGCTCACCTTTTAGCGGGGGGAGCTCCTACGAGCAGTACTTC. Its protein product is CASSSPFSGGSSYEQYF.

This chain links TRBV9 with TRBJ2-1; D possibly corresponds to TRBD1 (7 bases). The CDR3 covers 16 residues. Trimming stripped 1 base from V and 8 bases from J, with 19 bases between. CDR1 and CDR2 (germline): SGDLS, YYNGEE. CDR3 amino acids: CASSVLLGGTAYEQFF. Here the CDR3 DNA reads TGTGCCAGCAGCGTACTCCTGGGCGGGACAGCCTATGAGCAGTTCTTC.

This clone was detected only once. The rearrangement joins TRBV7-2 to TRBJ1-3, with TRBD1 as a possible D gene (6 bases). Germline V gives CDR1 SGHTA, CDR2 FQGNSA. The V end lost 4 bases, the J end lost 1 base, and 11 bases lay between the germline ends. The CDR3 extends over 15 amino acids. In DNA, the CDR3 is TGTGCCAGCAGCTCCCGGGGGGCTTCTGGAAACACCATATATTTT. The encoded protein is CASSSRGASGNTIYF.

The gene calls are TRBV5-4 and TRBJ1-3, with 7 bases fitting TRBD1. CDR3 length: 17 residues. The ends lost 0 bases at V and 0 bases at J; junction bases unmatched: 6. Germline V lookup: CDR1 SGHNT, CDR2 YYREEE (reference sequence). The CDR3 bases are TGTGCCAGCAGCTTGGTGGGGACAGAGCTCTCTGGAAACACCATATATTTT. Protein sequence: CASSLVGTELSGNTIYF.

The J gene is TRBJ2-7, the V gene TRBV11-1; 9 nucleotides agree with TRBD1. With V trimmed by 5 bases and J by 6 bases, 11 bases remained unmatched. CDR3 length: 15 residues. Germline V gene data show CDR1 as SGHAT and CDR2 as FQDESV (reference sequence). The CDR3 sequence is CASSQPRDRALEQYF. The CDR3 coding sequence is TGTGCCAGCAGCCAACCCCGGGACAGGGCCCTCGAGCAGTACTTC. Together with reference TRBV11-1 and TRBJ2-7, the CDR3 gives the full variable domain: EAEVAQSPRYKITEKSQAVAFWCDPISGHATLYWYRQILGQGPELLVQFQDESVVDDSQLPKDRFSAERLKGVDSTLKIQPAELGDSAMYLCASSQPRDRALEQYFGPGTRLTVT.

The rearrangement joins TRBV29-1 to TRBJ2-3; unclear D gene. The CDR3 is made up of 12 amino acids. V was pared by 4 bases and J by 2 bases, with 7 bases between. The germline CDR1 and CDR2 sequences are SQVTM and ANQGSEA. The CDR3 nucleotides are TGCAGCGTTGGGGCCTCCACAGATACGCAGTATTTT. It encodes CSVGASTDTQYF.

The chain uses TRBV18 and TRBJ1-4; 7 nucleotides line up with TRBD1. Unmatched junction bases numbered 8, after V lost 5 bases and J lost 8 bases. CDR3 size: 14 residues. The germline CDR1 and CDR2 sequences are KGHSH and LQKENI. The CDR3 sequence is CASSYTGTAEKLFF. The CDR3 DNA is TGTGCCAGCTCATATACCGGGACAGCGGAAAAACTGTTTTTT.